Listed below are T cell receptor beta chains from one sample, sequenced in a study of T cell responses to AZD1222 COVID-19 vaccine. TCRdb's table, derived via immunoSEQ multiplex PCR, lists solely in-frame clones and lacks some. Of under 100,000 clones listed, approximately 89% are singletons. This sample comprised peripheral blood, obtained 28 days after the second AZD1222 dose. All receptors come from an adult who received the AZD1222 COVID-19 vaccine. Both conserved end residues are part of each CDR3. Fields, in order: J gene, clone size, V gene, CDR3 length, D gene, CDR3 protein, CDR3 DNA. D genes are given only for firm matches. For some rows the clone size is stated as once, few or many, or as a class when expanded; others skip it.

TRBJ2-4,.,TRBV24-1,17,TRBD1,CATSDFKTTGAENIQYF,TGTGCCACCAGTGATTTTAAGACGACAGGGGCCGAAAACATTCAGTACTTC
TRBJ2-5,.,TRBV7-2,14,TRBD2,CASSLTGSGGSQYF,TGTGCCAGCAGCTTAACTGGTAGCGGGGGGTCCCAGTACTTC
TRBJ2-2,.,TRBV27,15,TRBD2,CASSLASGAAGELFF,TGTGCCAGCAGTTTAGCTAGCGGGGCGGCCGGGGAGCTGTTTTTT
TRBJ2-3,.,TRBV11-3,13,.,CASSSGTTDTQYF,TGTGCCAGCAGCTCAGGGACTACAGATACGCAGTATTTT
TRBJ1-2,.,TRBV27,17,.,CASSPAQDLLRIYGYTF,TGTGCCAGCAGTCCCGCCCAGGATCTACTGCGTATTTATGGCTACACCTTC
TRBJ2-7,.,TRBV11-2,15,TRBD2,CASSLELAGAYEQYF,TGTGCCAGCAGCTTAGAGCTAGCGGGGGCCTACGAGCAGTACTTC
TRBJ1-5,.,TRBV24-1,14,.,CATSDSYSNQPQHF,TGTGCCACCAGTGACTCATATAGCAATCAGCCCCAGCATTTT
TRBJ2-2,.,TRBV5-1,16,.,CASTGVADINTGELFF,TGCGCCAGCACGGGGGTCGCGGACATTAACACCGGGGAGCTGTTTTTT
TRBJ1-3,.,TRBV28,16,.,CASSSGQLRSGNTIYF,TGTGCCAGCAGTTCTGGACAGTTACGATCTGGAAACACCATATATTTT
TRBJ2-5,.,TRBV7-9,18,TRBD1,CASSLFTTDRGLQETQYF,TGTGCCAGCAGCTTATTCACAACGGACAGGGGACTCCAAGAGACCCAGTACTTC
TRBJ1-3,.,TRBV18,16,.,CASSPVPGALGDTIYF,TGTGCCAGCTCACCCGTCCCGGGGGCTCTGGGAGACACCATATATTTT
TRBJ2-5,.,TRBV29-1,14,.,CSVVGAVQSETQYF,TGCAGCGTTGTGGGAGCCGTACAGTCAGAGACCCAGTACTTC
TRBJ1-1,once,TRBV11-3,18,TRBD1,CASSPAVTGDVLNTEAFF,TGTGCCAGCAGCCCGGCTGTGACAGGGGACGTTCTGAACACTGAAGCTTTCTTT
TRBJ2-3,.,TRBV5-1,16,.,CASSLEGVGFADTQYF,TGCGCCAGCAGCTTGGAGGGGGTCGGTTTCGCAGATACGCAGTATTTT
TRBJ1-6,.,TRBV7-9,15,.,CASSLGQAANSPLHF,TGTGCCAGCAGCTTAGGCCAGGCCGCTAATTCACCCCTCCACTTT
TRBJ1-4,.,TRBV27,15,.,CASSPLGRTELELFF,TGTGCCAGCAGTCCCCTAGGTCGGACGGAATTAGAACTGTTTTTT
TRBJ1-1,.,TRBV27,12,.,CASSIGTSEAFF,TGTGCCAGCAGCATTGGGACAAGTGAAGCTTTCTTT
TRBJ2-7,few,TRBV7-9,12,.,CASVGASYEQYF,TGTGCCAGCGTCGGCGCTTCCTACGAGCAGTACTTC
TRBJ2-4,.,TRBV3-1/TRBV3-2,17,TRBD1,CASSPNDIGQGENIQYF,TGTGCCAGCAGCCCAAACGATATTGGACAGGGTGAAAACATTCAGTACTTC
TRBJ2-1,few,TRBV2,16,.,CASSEELGASYNEQFF,TGTGCCAGCAGTGAAGAATTGGGGGCCTCCTACAATGAGCAGTTCTTC